Below are 26 T cell receptor beta chains sequenced from a single sample in a study of Graves' ophthalmopathy and Graves' hyperthyroidism. Transcripts of RNA were the source for amplifying TCR beta CDR3 regions. An opening RT-PCR round employed HTBI primers and preceded a second-round multiplex PCR. Via MiXCR, TCRdb re-called the multiplex PCR reads, giving one row per CDR3 protein. The sample contains about 640,000 distinct CDR3 sequences, over 40% of which appear only once. Sequenced sample: peripheral blood. These receptors all stem from an adult man with Graves' ophthalmopathy.

Only a few counts were recorded for this clonotype. Compared with germline, one end of the junction differs, possibly owing to a read error. The CDR3: CASSYSGQGGSNGYTF. DNA for the CDR3: TGTGCCAGCAGCTACTCAGGACAGGGTGGCTCTAATGGCTACACCTTC. The chain combines TRBV6-6 with TRBJ1-2; 8 bases are shared with TRBD1. The CDR3 consists of 16 residues. CDR1 is MNHNY and CDR2 is SVGAGI in the germline V gene (reference sequence).

The chain recombines TRBV29-1 with TRBJ1-2, with a weak D call TRBD1 (5 bases). The length of the CDR3 is 15 residues. Trimming pared 4 bases from V and 0 bases from J, leaving 15 bases between. The germline V gene encodes CDR1 SQVTM and CDR2 ANQGSEA. This CDR3 is CSVVWWGGPNYGYTF. In nucleotides, the CDR3 is TGCAGCGTTGTCTGGTGGGGGGGTCCTAACTATGGCTACACCTTC.

This clonotype was found many times. The chain employs TRBV29-1 and TRBJ1-2, with D tentatively TRBD1 (5 bases). The CDR3 contains 13 residues. Germline assignment: CDR1 SQVTM and CDR2 ANQGSEA. V dropped 3 bases and J dropped 4 bases, with 12 bases sitting between them. Here the CDR3 reads CSVDGGISYGYTF. The CDR3 coding sequence is TGCAGCGTTGATGGGGGTATTAGCTATGGCTACACCTTC.

The V gene is TRBV10-3, the J gene TRBJ1-1; D is unclear. CDR1 is ENHRY, CDR2 SYGVKD, per germline. There are 12 residues in the CDR3. The CDR3 reads CPTDIMNTEAFF. CDR3 bases: TGTCCCACCGATATCATGAACACTGAAGCTTTCTTT.

The chain is built from TRBV7-8 and TRBJ2-5; D might be TRBD2 (6 bases). CDR1 is SGHVS, CDR2 FQNEAQ, per germline. V was cut by 4 bases and J by 2 bases, with 17 bases left in between. The CDR3 totals 16 residues. Here the CDR3 reads CASSYSGVAVQETQYF. CDR3 sequence (DNA): TGTGCCAGCAGCTACTCCGGGGTAGCGGTACAAGAGACCCAGTACTTC.

This sequence joins TRBV6-5 and TRBJ2-7, with 7 bases that match TRBD1. The CDR3 contains 14 residues. CDR1 is MNHEY and CDR2 is SVGAGI in the germline V gene. V lost 4 bases and J lost 3; bases outside the gene matches: 6. In nucleotides, the CDR3 is TGTGCCAGCAGTTTATTTGGGACAGACTACGAGCAGTACTTC. Encoded protein: CASSLFGTDYEQYF.

This clonotype appeared many times. At one of its ends the junction is not consistent with the germline gene, which may arise from a read error. The chain links TRBV7-9 to TRBJ1-6; the D is unclear. The CDR3 covers 16 residues. The germline gives CDR1 SEHNR, CDR2 FQNEAQ (reference sequence). CDR3 in DNA: TGCGCCAGCAGCCAAGCCCGCCTCTCCTATAATTCACCCCTCCACTTT. Protein product: CASSQARLSYNSPLHF.

A note on this clonotype: A much larger clone differs from this one at a single base, so this may be a read error. This chain links TRBV5-6 with TRBJ2-2; D could derive from TRBD1 or TRBD2 (5 bases each). Trimming removed 9 bases from V and 5 bases from J, with 14 bases in between. The CDR3 has 13 amino acids. Germline lookup yields CDR1 SGHDT and CDR2 YYEEEE. The chain's CDR3 is CATSGTPTGELFF. Written as DNA, the CDR3 is TGTGCCACTTCCGGGACGCCAACCGGGGAGCTGTTTTTT.

Concerning this clonotype itself: Germline is not matched at one junction end, which may reflect a read error. The rearrangement links TRBV6-5 to TRBJ2-6; 7 nucleotides align to TRBD1. The germline CDR1 and CDR2 sequences are MNHEY and SVGAGI. The CDR3 runs 14 residues. CDR3 coding DNA: TGTGCCAGCAGTATGGTGGCAGGGGGCAACGTCCTGACTTTC. As protein: CASSMVAGGNVLTF.

The chain employs TRBV13 and TRBJ1-1; the match to TRBD1 covers 9 bases. This CDR3 is 14 amino acids long. CDR1 and CDR2 from the germline V gene are PRHDT and FYEKMQ (reference sequence). V was pared by 11 bases and J by 6 bases, with 13 bases of the junction left unmatched. Written as DNA, the CDR3 is TGTGCCGGGAGGTGGGGACAGGGATTTTCTGAAGCTTTCTTT. This gives the protein CAGRWGQGFSEAFF.

This chain connects TRBV2 to TRBJ2-7, with 12 positions matching TRBD2. CDR1 SNHLY and CDR2 FYNNEI come from the germline V gene. V trimming: 6 bases; J trimming: 1 base; junction bases outside the gene matches: 10. The CDR3 is 17 residues long. The CDR3 reads CASSPLGTSGLSYEQYF. CDR3 in DNA: TGTGCCAGCAGCCCCTTGGGGACTAGCGGGTTGTCCTACGAGCAGTACTTC.

In its sample, this clonotype was seen many times. The chain combines TRBV10-2 with TRBJ2-2; unclear D gene. V lost 2 bases, J lost 7 bases, and 14 bases lay in between. The germline V gene encodes CDR1 WSHSY and CDR2 SAAADI. The CDR3 is made up of 15 amino acids. This CDR3 is CASSEQWGSDGELFF. In DNA form, the CDR3 reads TGCGCCAGCAGTGAGCAGTGGGGATCGGACGGGGAGCTGTTTTTT.

This clonotype was seen repeatedly, ten times or more. The gene calls are TRBV7-9 and TRBJ1-5; 7 bases agree with TRBD1. Germline lookup yields CDR1 SEHNR and CDR2 FQNEAQ (reference sequence). The V gene end was trimmed by 5 bases and the J gene end by 0 bases; junction bases not matched to a gene: 4. The length of the CDR3 is 15 residues. CDR3 in DNA: TGTGCCAGCAGCCCGGGACAGAATAGCAATCAGCCCCAGCATTTT. Residues: CASSPGQNSNQPQHF.

Many counts were recorded for this clonotype. The chain's CDR3 is CASSWTGKGEQYF. The CDR3 DNA is TGTGCCAGCAGCTGGACAGGGAAGGGCGAGCAGTACTTC. The gene calls are TRBV10-3 and TRBJ2-7; TRBD1 matches 8 bases. With V trimmed by 10 bases and J by 6 bases, 11 bases remained unmatched. Germline CDR1 and CDR2: ENHRY and SYGVKD. The CDR3 has 13 residues.

This chain connects TRBV4-2 to TRBJ2-5; possible D gene TRBD1, 5 bases. The end of the DNA is better explained by TRBJ2-1, so the J call may be wrong. Germline CDR1 and CDR2: LGHNA and YNFKEQ. The CDR3 runs 13 residues. CDR3 sequence (DNA): TGTGCCAGCAGCCAACGTAGGGGCGATGAGCAGTTCTTC. This codes for CASSQRRGDEQFF.

This clonotype was seen more than once but under ten times. This rearrangement joins TRBV10-3 to TRBJ2-2, with 15 positions matching TRBD2. The CDR3 has 17 residues. Germline V lookup: CDR1 ENHRY, CDR2 SYGVKD. V was pared by 7 bases and J by 4 bases, with 7 bases of the junction left unmatched. CDR3 in amino acids: CAIKRTSGGAGTGELFF. The CDR3, as DNA: TGTGCCATCAAGAGGACTAGCGGGGGGGCCGGCACCGGGGAGCTGTTTTTT.

The sample holds many counts of this clonotype. The J gene is TRBJ1-1, the V gene TRBV19; D is uncertain. This CDR3 has 13 amino acids. Germline CDR1 LNHDA, CDR2 SQIVND (reference sequence). The V gene lost 0 bases and the J gene lost 5 bases, with 7 bases spanning the gap. CDR3 amino acids: CASSIDLGTEAFF. Written as DNA, the CDR3 is TGTGCCAGTAGTATAGATCTTGGGACTGAAGCTTTCTTT.

This clonotype was recorded many times. The chain uses TRBV9 and TRBJ2-5, with D hard to call. The germline V gene encodes CDR1 SGDLS and CDR2 YYNGEE. The CDR3 spans 15 residues. V lost 4 bases to trimming and J lost 2 bases, with 15 bases between them. CDR3 protein: CASSPRHQWQETQYF. CDR3 in DNA: TGTGCCAGCAGCCCCCGACACCAGTGGCAAGAGACCCAGTACTTC.

This clonotype has only one observation. This may be a read error, as it is one base from a much larger clone. The gene calls are TRBV10-3 and TRBJ2-5; 10 nucleotides line up with TRBD2. CDR1 and CDR2 (germline): ENHRY, SYGVKD. V lost 5 bases to trimming and J lost 4 bases; unmatched junction nucleotides: 10. The length of the CDR3 is 16 residues. This CDR3 is CAISPSSGRGVETQYF. The CDR3 DNA reads as TGTGCCATCAGTCCATCTAGCGGGAGAGGTGTAGAGACCCAGTACTTC.

This clonotype was seen a handful of times. V and J are TRBV10-3 and TRBJ2-7; 7 nucleotides align to TRBD1. V shed 10 bases, J shed 2 bases, and the junction held 20 bases outside the gene matches. The CDR3 covers 17 residues. Germline V gene sequence: CDR1 ENHRY, CDR2 SYGVKD. CDR3 amino acids: CASTPSPLQGSTYEQYF. CDR3 sequence (DNA): TGTGCCAGCACTCCTTCCCCCTTACAGGGGTCGACCTACGAGCAGTACTTC.

The table lists this clonotype with a count of one. This sequence joins TRBV2 and TRBJ2-5, with D tentatively TRBD1 or TRBD2 (6 bases each). The germline gives CDR1 SNHLY, CDR2 FYNNEI. This CDR3 region has 12 residues. V lost 7 bases and J lost 4, with 10 bases in between. The CDR3, as DNA: TGTGCCAGCAATGGGGGGCGAGAGACCCAGTACTTC. This codes for CASNGGRETQYF.

This clonotype was seen a few times. A much larger clone lies a single base off, so this may be a read error. V and J are TRBV29-1 and TRBJ1-2, with unresolved D. CDR1 is SQVTM and CDR2 is ANQGSEA in the germline V gene. The CDR3 contains 12 residues. V gave up 5 bases and J gave up 7 bases, with 14 bases separating them. The CDR3: CSVSGSLCGYTF. Written as DNA, the CDR3 is TGCAGCGTTTCCGGGTCCCTCTGTGGCTACACCTTC.

This clonotype occurred many times. The genes are TRBV6-6 and TRBJ2-5; 9 bases are a match to TRBD2. The germline CDR1 and CDR2 sequences are MNHNY and SVGAGI (reference sequence). The CDR3 consists of 15 residues. With V trimmed by 6 bases and J by 0 bases, 5 bases remained unmatched. CDR3 nucleotides: TGTGCCAGCAGCCGACTAGCGGCTAACCAAGAGACCCAGTACTTC. It specifies CASSRLAANQETQYF.

In this sample, this clonotype turned up a few times. This chain connects TRBV4-3 to TRBJ2-7; D unresolved. Per the germline V gene, CDR1 is LGHNA and CDR2 is YSLEER. Trimming removed 0 bases from V and 3 bases from J, with 6 bases in between. The CDR3 is 13 residues long. The CDR3 region is CASSQERFYEQYF. In nucleotides, the CDR3 is TGCGCCAGCAGCCAAGAACGATTCTACGAGCAGTACTTC.

The rearrangement joins TRBV29-1 to TRBJ2-7; 9 bases align to TRBD1. V lost 5 bases and J lost 5; bases outside the gene matches: 7. The germline V gene encodes CDR1 SQVTM and CDR2 ANQGSEA. The CDR3 has 13 amino acids. This CDR3 reads CSVWGQGAHEQYF. As DNA, the CDR3 is TGCAGCGTTTGGGGACAGGGCGCGCACGAGCAGTACTTC.

The chain carries TRBV24-1 and TRBJ2-4; D uncertain. The CDR3 has 11 amino acids. Germline lookup yields CDR1 KGHDR and CDR2 SFDVKD. V shed 5 bases and J shed 12 bases, with 10 bases lying between them. CDR3 sequence (DNA): TGTGCCACCAGTGGCGCGGAAACTCAGTACTTC. Translation gives CATSGAETQYF.